This T cell receptor (beta chain) was obtained from a study of blood T cells in healthy people across ages. Donor samples were obtained from healthy Caucasian individuals from Russia, aged about 6 to 100. Total RNA extracted from each sample amounted to at least 6 micrograms. Then a second PCR, running about 6 to 11 cycles, was carried out with a sample-barcoded 5' primer and a J-beta primer mix. TCRdb re-called the 5' RACE reads with MiXCR, one entry per CDR3 protein. Here the sample spans some 1.8 million distinct CDR3 sequences, approximately 40% being singletons. This clonotype was detected a few times. The CDR3 spans 13 residues. Trimming cost V 2 bases and J 3 bases, with 8 bases left between them. The germline gives CDR1 MNHEY, CDR2 SVGEGT.

This rearrangement joins TRBV6-2 or TRBV6-3 to TRBJ2-7; the D is unclear. Sequenced: blood. This clonotype was sampled from a human donor in good health. The CDR3, as DNA: TGTGCCAGCAGTTACGGTACCTTCTACGAGCAGTACTTC. Residues: CASSYGTFYEQYF.